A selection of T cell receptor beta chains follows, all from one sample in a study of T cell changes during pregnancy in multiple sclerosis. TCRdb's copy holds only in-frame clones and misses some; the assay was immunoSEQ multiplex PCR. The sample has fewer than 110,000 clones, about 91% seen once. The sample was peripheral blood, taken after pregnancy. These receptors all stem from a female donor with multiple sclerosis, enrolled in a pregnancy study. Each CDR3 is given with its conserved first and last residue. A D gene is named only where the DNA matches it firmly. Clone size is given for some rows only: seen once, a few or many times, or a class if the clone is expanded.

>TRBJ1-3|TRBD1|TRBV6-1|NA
CASSGQGAEGNTIYF
TGTGCCAGCAGTGGACAGGGGGCAGAAGGAAACACCATATATTTT
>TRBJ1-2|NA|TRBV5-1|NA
CASSLAPGNHYGYTF
TGCGCCAGCAGCTTGGCCCCAGGGAATCACTATGGCTACACCTTC
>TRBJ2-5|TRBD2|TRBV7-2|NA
CASSWTSGGETQYF
TGTGCCAGCAGTTGGACTAGCGGGGGAGAGACCCAGTACTTC
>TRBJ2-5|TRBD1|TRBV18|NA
CASSLYDRVEETQYF
TGTGCCAGCTCACTCTATGACAGGGTGGAAGAGACCCAGTACTTC
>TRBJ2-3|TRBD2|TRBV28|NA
CASSLISGGLSPDTQYF
TGTGCCAGCAGCCTTATTTCGGGAGGGTTGTCGCCAGATACGCAGTATTTT
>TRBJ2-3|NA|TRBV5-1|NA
CASSLGGFTDTQYF
TGCGCCAGCAGCTTGGGTGGCTTCACAGATACGCAGTATTTT
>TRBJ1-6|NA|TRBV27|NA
CASSLGISPLHF
TGTGCCAGCAGTCTCGGGATCTCACCCCTCCACTTT
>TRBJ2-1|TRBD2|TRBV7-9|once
CASSFRTSDYNEQFF
TGTGCCAGCAGCTTTCGGACTAGCGACTACAATGAGCAGTTCTTC
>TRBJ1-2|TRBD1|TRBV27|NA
CASSYRGGYGYTF
TGTGCCAGCAGTTACAGGGGCGGATATGGCTACACCTTC
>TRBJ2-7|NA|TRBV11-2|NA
CASSKTGLMEQYF
TGTGCCAGCAGCAAGACGGGTCTGATGGAGCAGTACTTC
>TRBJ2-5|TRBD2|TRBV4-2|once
CASSQDRLAGQETQYF
TGTGCCAGCAGCCAAGATCGCCTAGCGGGACAAGAGACCCAGTACTTC
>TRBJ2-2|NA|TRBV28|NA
CATLGRGRGELFF
TGTGCCACTCTCGGGCGGGGTCGCGGGGAGCTGTTTTTT
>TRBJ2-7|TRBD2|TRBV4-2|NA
CASSQTLLAGQVASSYEQYF
TGTGCCAGCAGCCAGACCCTCCTAGCGGGCCAGGTCGCTAGCTCCTACGAGCAGTACTTC
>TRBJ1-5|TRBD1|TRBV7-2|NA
CASSFRQGDQPQHF
TGTGCCAGCAGCTTTCGACAGGGAGATCAGCCCCAGCATTTT
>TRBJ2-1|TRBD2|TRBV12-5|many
CASGLGLAQGRNEQFF
TGTGCTAGTGGTTTAGGACTAGCCCAGGGGAGGAATGAGCAGTTCTTC
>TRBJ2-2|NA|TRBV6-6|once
CASNINTGELFF
TGTGCCAGCAATATTAACACCGGGGAGCTGTTTTTT
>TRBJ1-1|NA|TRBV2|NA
CASSLTGMVTEAFF
TGTGCCAGCAGTCTAACAGGGATGGTCACTGAAGCTTTCTTT
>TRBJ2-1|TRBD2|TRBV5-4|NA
CASSLSGRDAYNEQFF
TGTGCCAGCAGCCTTAGCGGGAGGGATGCCTACAATGAGCAGTTCTTC
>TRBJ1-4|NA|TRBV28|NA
CASSLLRTGLLF
TGTGCCAGCAGTTTACTTCGGACTGGTTTGTTATTT
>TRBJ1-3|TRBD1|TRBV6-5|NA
CASSRTGGSGNTIYF
TGTGCCAGCAGTCGGACAGGGGGCTCTGGAAACACCATATATTTT
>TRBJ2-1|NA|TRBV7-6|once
CASSLPRLGANEQFF
TGTGCCAGCAGCTTACCCCGGCTGGGAGCGAATGAGCAGTTCTTC
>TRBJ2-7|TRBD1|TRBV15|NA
CATSRGDSSYEQYF
TGTGCCACCAGCAGAGGGGACAGCTCCTACGAGCAGTACTTC
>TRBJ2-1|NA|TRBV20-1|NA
CSAREPQFF
TGCAGTGCTAGGGAGCCGCAGTTCTTC
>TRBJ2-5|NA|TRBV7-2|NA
CASSSLTRGGETQYF
TGTGCCAGCAGCTCGCTCACCAGGGGCGGGGAGACCCAGTACTTC
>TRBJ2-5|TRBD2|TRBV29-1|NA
CSVLTSGRETQYF
TGCAGCGTCTTGACTAGCGGGAGGGAGACCCAGTACTTC
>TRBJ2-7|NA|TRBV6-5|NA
CASSFSVDYEQYF
TGTGCCAGCAGTTTCTCGGTAGACTACGAGCAGTACTTC
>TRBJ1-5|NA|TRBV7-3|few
CASSPSLNQPQHF
TGTGCCAGCAGCCCGTCCCTCAATCAGCCCCAGCATTTT
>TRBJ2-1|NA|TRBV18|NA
CASSLGTMYNEQFF
TGTGCCAGCTCCCTCGGGACAATGTACAATGAGCAGTTCTTC
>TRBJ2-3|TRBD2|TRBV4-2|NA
CASSINSGGAFDTQYF
TGTGCCAGCAGCATAAATAGCGGGGGGGCATTCGATACGCAGTATTTT
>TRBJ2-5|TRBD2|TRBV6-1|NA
CASSGGTSGSWGTQYF
TGTGCCAGCAGTGGGGGGACTAGCGGGAGTTGGGGGACCCAGTACTTC
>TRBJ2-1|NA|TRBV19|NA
CASSILTSSYNEQFF
TGTGCCAGTAGTATCCTTACGAGCTCCTACAATGAGCAGTTCTTC
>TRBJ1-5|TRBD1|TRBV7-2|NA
CASSLDRTGQPQHF
TGTGCCAGCAGCTTAGATCGGACAGGGCAGCCCCAGCATTTT
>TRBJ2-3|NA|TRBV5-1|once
CASSFSGTDTQYF
TGCGCCAGCAGCTTTAGCGGCACAGATACGCAGTATTTT
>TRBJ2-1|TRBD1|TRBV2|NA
CASSYSSGTGDYNEQFF
TGTGCCAGCAGTTATTCCTCCGGGACAGGGGATTACAATGAGCAGTTCTTC
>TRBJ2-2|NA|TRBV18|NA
CASSPWQVNTGELFF
TGTGCCAGCTCACCATGGCAGGTCAACACCGGGGAGCTGTTTTTT
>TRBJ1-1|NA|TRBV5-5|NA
CASSLVQGFGTEAFF
TGTGCCAGCAGCTTGGTACAGGGCTTCGGCACTGAAGCTTTCTTT
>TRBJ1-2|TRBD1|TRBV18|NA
CASSPEGTGAIGYGYTF
TGTGCCAGCTCACCAGAGGGGACAGGGGCGATTGGCTATGGCTACACCTTC
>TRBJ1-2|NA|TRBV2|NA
CFRGEPYGYTF
TGTTTCCGGGGGGAACCCTATGGCTACACCTTC
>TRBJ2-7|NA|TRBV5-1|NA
CASSLGLAEEQYF
TGCGCCAGCAGCTTGGGATTAGCGGAGGAGCAGTACTTC
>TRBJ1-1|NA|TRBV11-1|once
CASSLRGRTEAFF
TGTGCCAGCAGCTTACGGGGAAGAACTGAAGCTTTCTTT